This TCR beta chain was recovered during a study of blood T cells in healthy people across ages. This clonotype appeared many times. The second PCR ran about 6 to 11 cycles with a sample-barcoded 5' primer and J-beta primers. TCRdb re-analysed the 5' RACE reads in MiXCR, keeping a single row per CDR3 protein. The repertoire includes more than 800,000 distinct CDR3 sequences, under 35% of them detected once, and around 15% sits in the top ten. With V trimmed by 5 bases and J by 4 bases, 10 bases remained unmatched. This CDR3 has 18 residues. The germline V gene has CDR1 SEHNR and CDR2 FQNEAQ (reference sequence).

What was sequenced was blood. The receptor was derived from a woman of 80 years or more in good health. This sequence joins TRBV7-9 and TRBJ2-1; 14 bases are shared with TRBD2. The CDR3 spells CASSSFGTSGGRYNEQFF. DNA for the CDR3: TGTGCCAGCAGCAGTTTCGGGACTAGCGGGGGCCGATACAATGAGCAGTTCTTC. The full variable domain, with the rest looked up from reference TRBV7-9 and TRBJ2-1, is DTGVSQNPRHKITKRGQNVTFRCDPISEHNRLYWYRQTLGQGPEFLTYFQNEAQLEKSRLLSDRFSAERPKGSFSTLEIQRTEQGDSAMYLCASSSFGTSGGRYNEQFFGPGTRLTVL.